This T cell receptor beta chain was recovered during a study of T-cell memory formation after mild COVID-19. At the level of the study: Each donor largely had its own TCR clusters. Study-wide results and limits: Clones shrinking from day 15 to 85 showed even CD4/CD8 mixes; later expanders tilted CD4+. Within pre-infection memory, some responding clones were found, suggesting cross-reactive memory joined.

It was 5'RACE with constant-segment primers that produced the TCR alpha and TCR beta cDNA libraries, which carried sample barcodes and UMIs. TCRdb independently ran MiXCR on the 5' RACE reads; one entry per CDR3 protein. The sample lists approximately 450,000 distinct CDR3 sequences, 18% seen once, with 9% to 15% in the top ten. Details on this clonotype: Antigen unknown.

The specimen sequenced was PBMCs or a T cell subset sorted from them (not recorded which). The TCR was taken from an adult woman who had mild COVID-19 (a few samples of this study predate the infection). Cell type and time point are not known.

Here the CDR3 reads CASSPPGLGPSDEQFF. CDR3 in DNA: TGTGCCAGCTCTCCCCCGGGACTAGGTCCCTCGGATGAGCAGTTCTTC. The chain couples TRBV18 to TRBJ2-1; 8 bases fit TRBD2. Germline trimming cut 6 bases from V and 8 bases from J; bases unmatched to any gene: 15. The CDR3 covers 16 residues. Germline V gives CDR1 KGHSH, CDR2 LQKENI.